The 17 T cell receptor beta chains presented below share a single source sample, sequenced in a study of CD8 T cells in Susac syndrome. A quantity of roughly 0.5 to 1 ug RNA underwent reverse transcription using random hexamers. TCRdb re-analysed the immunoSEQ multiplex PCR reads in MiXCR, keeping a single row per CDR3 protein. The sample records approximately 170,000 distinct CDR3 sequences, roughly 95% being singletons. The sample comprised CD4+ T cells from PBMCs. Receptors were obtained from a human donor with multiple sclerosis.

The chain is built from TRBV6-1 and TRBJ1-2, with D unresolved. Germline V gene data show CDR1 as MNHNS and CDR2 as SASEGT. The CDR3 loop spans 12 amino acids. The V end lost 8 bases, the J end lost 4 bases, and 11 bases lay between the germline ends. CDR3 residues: CASADGIYGYTF. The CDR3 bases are TGTGCCAGCGCCGACGGAATCTATGGCTACACCTTC.

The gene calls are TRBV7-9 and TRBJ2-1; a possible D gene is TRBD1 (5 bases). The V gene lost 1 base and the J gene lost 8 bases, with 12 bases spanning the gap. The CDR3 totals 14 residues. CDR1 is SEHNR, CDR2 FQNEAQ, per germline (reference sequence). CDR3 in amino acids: CASSLVAGWDEQFF. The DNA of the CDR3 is TGTGCCAGCAGCTTAGTGGCAGGGTGGGATGAGCAGTTCTTC.

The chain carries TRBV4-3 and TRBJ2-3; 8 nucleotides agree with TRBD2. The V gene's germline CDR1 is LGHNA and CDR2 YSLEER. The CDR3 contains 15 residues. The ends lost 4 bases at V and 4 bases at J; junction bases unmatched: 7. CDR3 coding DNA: TGCGCCAGCAGCCGCACTATAGCGGGGTCAGATACGCAGTATTTT. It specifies CASSRTIAGSDTQYF.

The CDR3 here is CAWSLGNYNEQFF. For the CDR3, the DNA is TGTGCCTGGAGTTTAGGGAATTACAATGAGCAGTTCTTC. This chain connects TRBV30 to TRBJ2-1; D remains unclear. Germline assignment: CDR1 GTSNPN and CDR2 SVGIG (reference sequence). The CDR3 is 13 residues long. V lost 2 bases, J lost 4 bases, and 9 bases lay in between.

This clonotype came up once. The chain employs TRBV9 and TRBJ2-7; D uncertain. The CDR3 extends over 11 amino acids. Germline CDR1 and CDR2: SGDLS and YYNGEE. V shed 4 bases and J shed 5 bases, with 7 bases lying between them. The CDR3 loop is CASSRNDEQYF. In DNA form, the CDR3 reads TGTGCCAGCAGCCGTAATGACGAGCAGTACTTC.

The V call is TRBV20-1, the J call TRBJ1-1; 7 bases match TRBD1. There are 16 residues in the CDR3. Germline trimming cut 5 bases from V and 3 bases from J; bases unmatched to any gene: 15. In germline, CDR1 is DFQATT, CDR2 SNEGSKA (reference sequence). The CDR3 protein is CSAPRGHGRGDTEAFF. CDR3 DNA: TGCAGTGCTCCTAGGGGGCATGGGAGAGGGGACACTGAAGCTTTCTTT.

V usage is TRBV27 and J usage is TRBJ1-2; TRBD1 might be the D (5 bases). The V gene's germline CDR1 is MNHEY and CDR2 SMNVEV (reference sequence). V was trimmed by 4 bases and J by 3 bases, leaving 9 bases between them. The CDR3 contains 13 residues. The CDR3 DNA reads TGTGCCAGCAGTTCTCAGGGCTACTATGGCTACACCTTC. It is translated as CASSSQGYYGYTF.

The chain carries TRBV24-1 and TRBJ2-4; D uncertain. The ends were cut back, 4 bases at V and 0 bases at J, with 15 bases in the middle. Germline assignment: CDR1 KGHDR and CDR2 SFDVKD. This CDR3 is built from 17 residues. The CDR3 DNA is TGTGCCACCAGTGACCCCAGCGATGGGGTAGCCAAAAACATTCAGTACTTC. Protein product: CATSDPSDGVAKNIQYF.

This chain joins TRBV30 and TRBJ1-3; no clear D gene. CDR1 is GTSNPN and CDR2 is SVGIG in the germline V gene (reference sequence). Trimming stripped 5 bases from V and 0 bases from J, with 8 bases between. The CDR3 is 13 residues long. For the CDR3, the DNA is TGTGCCTGGGAGGTCAACTCTGGAAACACCATATATTTT. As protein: CAWEVNSGNTIYF.

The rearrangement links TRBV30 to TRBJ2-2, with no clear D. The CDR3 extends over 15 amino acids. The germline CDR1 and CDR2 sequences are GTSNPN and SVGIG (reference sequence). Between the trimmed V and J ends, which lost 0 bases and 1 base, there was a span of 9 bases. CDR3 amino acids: CAWSVPQENTGELFF. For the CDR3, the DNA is TGTGCCTGGAGTGTCCCTCAAGAGAACACCGGGGAGCTGTTTTTT.

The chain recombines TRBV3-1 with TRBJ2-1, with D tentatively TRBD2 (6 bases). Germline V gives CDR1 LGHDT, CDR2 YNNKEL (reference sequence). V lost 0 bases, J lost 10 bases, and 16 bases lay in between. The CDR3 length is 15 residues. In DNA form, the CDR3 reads TGTGCCAGCAGCCAAGACGTCCCTTTGGCGGGAGAGCAGTTCTTC. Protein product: CASSQDVPLAGEQFF.

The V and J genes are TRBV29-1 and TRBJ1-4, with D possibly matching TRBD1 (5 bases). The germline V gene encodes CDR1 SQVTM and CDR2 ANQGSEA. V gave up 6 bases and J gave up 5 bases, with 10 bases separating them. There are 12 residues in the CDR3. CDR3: CSVADSNEKLFF. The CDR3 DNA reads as TGCAGCGTGGCTGACAGCAATGAAAAACTGTTTTTT.

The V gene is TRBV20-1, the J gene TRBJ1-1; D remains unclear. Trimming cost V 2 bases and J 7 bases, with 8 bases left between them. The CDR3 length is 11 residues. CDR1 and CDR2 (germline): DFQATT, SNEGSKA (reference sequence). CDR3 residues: CSARLSGEAFF. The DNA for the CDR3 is TGCAGTGCTAGATTATCCGGTGAAGCTTTCTTT.

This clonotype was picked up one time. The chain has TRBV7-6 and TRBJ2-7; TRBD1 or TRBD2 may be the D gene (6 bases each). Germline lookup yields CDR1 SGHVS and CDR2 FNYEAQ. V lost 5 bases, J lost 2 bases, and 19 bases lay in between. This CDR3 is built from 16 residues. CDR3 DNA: TGTGCCAGCAGCCCGGGGGTGGGACATGGCCCCTACGAGCAGTACTTC. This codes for CASSPGVGHGPYEQYF. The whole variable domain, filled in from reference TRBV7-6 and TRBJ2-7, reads GAGVSQSPRYKVTKRGQDVALRCDPISGHVSLYWYRQALGQGPEFLTYFNYEAQQDKSGLPNDRFSAERPEGSISTLTIQRTEQRDSAMYRCASSPGVGHGPYEQYFGPGTRLTVT.

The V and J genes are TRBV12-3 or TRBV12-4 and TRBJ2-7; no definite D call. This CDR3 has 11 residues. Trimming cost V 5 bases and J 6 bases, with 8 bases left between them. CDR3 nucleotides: TGTGCCAGCAGTACTAACCGCGAGCAGTACTTC. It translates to CASSTNREQYF.

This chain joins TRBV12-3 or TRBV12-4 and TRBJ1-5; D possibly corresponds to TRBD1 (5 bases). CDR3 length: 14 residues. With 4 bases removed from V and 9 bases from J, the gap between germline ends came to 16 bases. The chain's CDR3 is CASSSGVGQWPQHF. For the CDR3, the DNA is TGTGCCAGCAGTTCGGGGGTCGGCCAATGGCCCCAGCATTTT.

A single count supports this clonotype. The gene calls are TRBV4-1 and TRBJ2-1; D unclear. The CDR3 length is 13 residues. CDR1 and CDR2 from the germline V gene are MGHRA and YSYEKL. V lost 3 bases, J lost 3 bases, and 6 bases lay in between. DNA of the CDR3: TGCGCCAGCAGCCACCCGGACTACAATGAGCAGTTCTTC. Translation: CASSHPDYNEQFF.